Presented here are 32 T cell receptor beta chains from one specimen sequenced in a study of T cell repertoires in aging, cancer and after chemotherapy. The template was genomic DNA from peripheral blood, not RNA. Rearranged V-D-J TRB sequences were amplified with a mixed TRB-A/B primer pool. TCRdb analysed the multiplex PCR reads with MiXCR anew, one entry per CDR3 protein. The sample records some 2,500 distinct CDR3 sequences, roughly 23% being singletons. Material for sequencing was blood. The receptors stem from a human donor with a solid tumor.

On this clonotype itself: One junction end does not reproduce the germline sequence, and a read error may be involved. This chain links TRBV6-6 with TRBJ1-5; no clear D gene. Germline-derived CDR1 and CDR2 are MNHNY and SVGAGI (reference sequence). This CDR3 has 13 amino acids. CDR3 DNA: TGTGCCAGCAGTCCCCTAGGTAGTCAGGCCCAGCATTTT. It translates to CASSPLGSQAQHF.

This clonotype was detected a few times. The chain uses TRBV12-3 or TRBV12-4 and TRBJ2-2; D is unresolved. V was cut by 6 bases and J by 3 bases, with 14 bases left in between. This CDR3 spans 15 amino acids. The CDR3 region has the DNA TGTGCCAGCAGCTCACCCCGGCAGTACACCGGGGAGCTGTTTTTT. Protein: CASSSPRQYTGELFF.

Note on this clonotype: Since a much larger clone is just one base distant, this may be a read error. The gene calls are TRBV11-2 and TRBJ2-7; either TRBD1 or TRBD2 may fit D (5 bases each). Germline V CDR1 and CDR2: SGHAT, FQNNGV. This CDR3 is 14 amino acids long. The CDR3 bases are TGTGCCAGCAGCTTAGCGTTTAATCGGGACGAGCAGCACTTC. Translated, it gives CASSLAFNRDEQHF.

Within the sample, this clonotype is medium-sized (0.01 to 0.1%). The chain couples TRBV5-6 to TRBJ2-7; unclear D gene. Trimming pared 4 bases from V and 7 bases from J, leaving 18 bases between. CDR3 size: 14 residues. Germline CDR1 SGHDT, CDR2 YYEEEE. CDR3 DNA: TGTGCCAGCAGCCCAACCCATTCAAAGAGGGAGCAGTACTTC. This codes for CASSPTHSKREQYF. The variable domain in full, with the rest retrieved from reference TRBV5-6 and TRBJ2-7, is DAGVTQSPTHLIKTRGQQVTLRCSPKSGHDTVSWYQQALGQGPQFIFQYYEEEERQRGNFPDRFSGHQFPNYSSELNVNALLLGDSALYLCASSPTHSKREQYFGPGTRLTVT.

V is TRBV5-1 and J is TRBJ2-7, with D tentatively TRBD2 (5 bases). V shed 0 bases and J shed 6 bases, with 16 bases lying between them. The CDR3 is 15 residues long. Germline V gene data show CDR1 as SGHRS and CDR2 as YFSETQ. This chain's CDR3 is CASSLGAGPSGEQYF. CDR3 DNA sequence: TGCGCCAGCAGCTTGGGGGCGGGCCCCTCGGGCGAGCAGTACTTC.

J is TRBJ1-2 and V is TRBV6-2 or TRBV6-3; D unresolved. V dropped 8 bases and J dropped 0 bases, with 7 bases sitting between them. The CDR3 loop spans 12 amino acids. Germline V gene data show CDR1 as MNHEY and CDR2 as SVGEGT. The CDR3 region has the DNA TGTGCCAGCGAAGACGCTAACTATGGCTACACCTTC. It translates to CASEDANYGYTF.

This chain links TRBV12-3 or TRBV12-4 with TRBJ1-1, with a possible D match to TRBD1 (5 bases). This CDR3 region has 14 residues. V was pared by 4 bases and J by 3 bases, with 12 bases between. This CDR3 is CASSWQGRDTEAFF. Here the CDR3 DNA reads TGTGCCAGCAGTTGGCAGGGTAGGGACACTGAAGCTTTCTTT.

This clonotype has just a few counts. The V gene is TRBV11-2, the J gene TRBJ1-1; D unclear. The V and J ends lost 5 bases and 6 bases respectively, with 16 bases between them. The germline CDR1 and CDR2 sequences are SGHAT and FQNNGV. This CDR3 is 14 amino acids long. Here the CDR3 DNA reads TGTGCCAGCAGCCCGCAACGACGTCATGCTGAAGCTTTCTTT. Amino acid sequence: CASSPQRRHAEAFF. Full variable domain (outside the CDR3, taken from reference TRBV11-2 and TRBJ1-1): EAGVAQSPRYKIIEKRQSVAFWCNPISGHATLYWYQQILGQGPKLLIQFQNNGVVDDSQLPKDRFSAERLKGVDSTLKIQPAKLEDSAVYLCASSPQRRHAEAFFGQGTRLTVV.

This clonotype has only a few counts. Relative to the germline gene, one junction end is altered; a read error may explain this. The rearrangement links TRBV7-7 to TRBJ1-1; D may be TRBD1 (5 bases). The CDR3 runs 15 residues. Looked up from germline, CDR1 is SSHAT and CDR2 is FNYEAQ (reference sequence). The CDR3 region has the DNA TGTGCTAGCAGTGAAGGACCAGGGCTGGCCACTGAAGCTTTCTTT. This codes for CASSEGPGLATEAFF.

J is TRBJ1-3 and V is TRBV6-5, with 8 bases that match TRBD1. After removal of 5 bases from V and 3 bases from J, the junction contained 6 bases not matched to a gene. The CDR3 has 15 amino acids. Germline CDR1 and CDR2: MNHEY and SVGAGI. In DNA, the CDR3 is TGTGCCAGCAGTGGACAGGGAACGGGTGGAAACACCATATATTTT. Amino acid sequence: CASSGQGTGGNTIYF.

Relative to its sample, this clonotype is medium-sized. This chain links TRBV7-6 with TRBJ2-7; TRBD2 matches 13 bases. Per germline, CDR1 SGHVS and CDR2 FNYEAQ. The trim removed 4 bases at V and 0 bases at J, leaving 9 bases unmatched. The CDR3 has 18 amino acids. CDR3 sequence: CASSSGLAGAMSSYEQYF. The CDR3 DNA follows: TGTGCCAGCAGCTCTGGACTAGCGGGGGCCATGAGCTCCTACGAGCAGTACTTC.

This clonotype was counted between two and nine times. The V and J genes are TRBV5-6 and TRBJ1-4; 9 bases align to TRBD1. CDR3 length equals 15 residues. Germline CDR1 reads SGHDT; CDR2 reads YYEEEE. V dropped 7 bases and J dropped 6; count of bases not matched to a gene: 10. The CDR3 DNA follows: TGTGCCAGCCTCAGCTTACGGGACAGGGATGAAAAACTGTTTTTT. Amino acids: CASLSLRDRDEKLFF.

By proportion, this clonotype is large. CDR3 coding DNA: TGCAGCGTTGAACGGGGGCAGGGTACAGATACGCAGTATTTT. It specifies CSVERGQGTDTQYF. This rearrangement joins TRBV29-1 to TRBJ2-3; D assignment may be TRBD1 or TRBD2 (6 bases each). This CDR3 has 14 amino acids. CDR1 is SQVTM and CDR2 is ANQGSEA in the germline V gene. Trimming took 2 bases from V and 3 from J, leaving 12 bases between them.

The chain links TRBV20-1 to TRBJ1-5; 7 bases fit TRBD1. Trimming cost V 3 bases and J 8 bases; bases outside gene matches: 10. The CDR3 extends over 14 amino acids. Germline V gene sequence: CDR1 DFQATT, CDR2 SNEGSKA (reference sequence). The CDR3 nucleotides are TGCAGTGCTAGTACAGGGGTATGGGATAAGCCCCAGCATTTT. Translated: CSASTGVWDKPQHF.

Judged by abundance, this clonotype is medium-sized (0.01 to 0.1%). The chain combines TRBV6-5 with TRBJ2-7; possibly TRBD1 or TRBD2 for D (5 bases each). Germline assignment: CDR1 MNHEY and CDR2 SVGAGI. CDR3 length equals 12 residues. Trimming took 2 bases from V and 6 from J, leaving 8 bases between them. The CDR3 here is CASSYQRGEQYF. Written as DNA, the CDR3 is TGTGCCAGCAGTTACCAGAGGGGCGAGCAGTACTTC.

V and J are TRBV20-1 and TRBJ1-2, with TRBD1 as a possible D gene (5 bases). V lost 3 bases, J lost 3 bases, and 11 bases lay in between. There are 13 residues in the CDR3. From germline, CDR1 is DFQATT and CDR2 SNEGSKA (reference sequence). CDR3 nucleotides: TGCAGTGCTAGGCCGTGGGGCGACTATGGCTACACCTTC. Encoded protein: CSARPWGDYGYTF.

This clonotype was counted only a few times. The chain has TRBV24-1 and TRBJ2-5; no clear D. Germline V gives CDR1 KGHDR, CDR2 SFDVKD. CDR3 length: 12 amino acids. V was cut by 4 bases and J by 4 bases, with 6 bases left in between. CDR3 sequence: CATSDPGETQYF. The CDR3 DNA reads TGTGCCACCAGTGACCCCGGAGAGACCCAGTACTTC.

This clonotype was detected only a few times. The chain uses TRBV5-6 and TRBJ1-2; 9 positions agree with TRBD1. Germline loops: CDR1 SGHDT, CDR2 YYEEEE. The CDR3 loop spans 14 amino acids. J was trimmed by 5 bases and V by 0 bases; bases with no gene match: 2. CDR3 protein: CASSLGGQGYGYTF. The CDR3 DNA is TGTGCCAGCAGCTTGGGGGGACAGGGTTATGGCTACACCTTC. Using reference TRBV5-6 and TRBJ1-2 for the parts outside the CDR3, the full variable domain is DAGVTQSPTHLIKTRGQQVTLRCSPKSGHDTVSWYQQALGQGPQFIFQYYEEEERQRGNFPDRFSGHQFPNYSSELNVNALLLGDSALYLCASSLGGQGYGYTFGSGTRLTVV.

Of note for this clonotype: Since the CDR3 does not end with the conserved phenylalanine or tryptophan, this likely comes from a read error. V is TRBV12-3 or TRBV12-4 and J is TRBJ2-3; the D gene is possibly TRBD2 (5 bases). Trimming stripped 4 bases from V and 0 bases from J, with 8 bases between. The CDR3 runs to 14 residues. The CDR3 nucleotides read TGTGCCAGCAGTTCACGGACTAGCACAGATACGCAGTATTTA. Protein sequence: CASSSRTSTDTQYL.

By sample share, this clonotype is medium-sized. V gene TRBV12-3 or TRBV12-4 combines with J gene TRBJ1-5, with no clear D. This CDR3 has 11 amino acids. Trimming stripped 8 bases from V and 3 bases from J, with 5 bases between. DNA of the CDR3: TGTGCCAGCGGATACAATCAGCCCCAGCATTTT. Amino acid sequence: CASGYNQPQHF.

This sequence joins TRBV5-1 and TRBJ2-2; D gene uncertain. Trimming left V 0 bases short and J 0 bases short, with 6 bases between. Germline V CDR1 and CDR2: SGHRS, YFSETQ. The CDR3 has 15 amino acids. The CDR3 bases are TGCGCCAGCAGCTTGGGGCAGACGAACACCGGGGAGCTGTTTTTT. It translates to CASSLGQTNTGELFF.

With regard to this clonotype: A much larger clone sits a single nucleotide away, making a read error possible. The chain is built from TRBV29-1 and TRBJ2-5; D possibly corresponds to TRBD1 (7 bases). This CDR3 contains 15 residues. V shed 4 bases and J shed 3 bases, with 18 bases lying between them. Germline values: CDR1 SQVTM, CDR2 ANQGSEA. CDR3 in DNA: TGCAGCGTTGTGAGGGGGCTACCGGGGGAAGAGACCCAGTACTTC. It specifies CSVVRGLPGEETQYF. Variable domain in full (rest from reference TRBV29-1 and TRBJ2-5): SAVISQKPSRDICQRGTSLTIQCQVDSQVTMMFWYRQQPGQSLTLIATANQGSEATYESGFVIDKFPISRPNLTFSTLTVSNMSPEDSSIYLCSVVRGLPGEETQYFGPGTRLLVL.

Within the sample, this clonotype is large. The chain uses TRBV7-4 and TRBJ2-7; D may match TRBD1 or TRBD2 (6 bases each). In germline, CDR1 is SGHVT, CDR2 SQSDAQ. The CDR3 extends over 12 amino acids. Trimming pared 3 bases from V and 9 bases from J, leaving 12 bases between. CDR3 sequence: CASSFGGGRQYF. CDR3 nucleotides: TGTGCCAGCAGCTTCGGTGGGGGGCGGCAGTACTTC.

This clonotype is categorized as medium-sized. This chain joins TRBV6-5 and TRBJ1-3; D possibly corresponds to TRBD1 (5 bases). The germline V and J ends were trimmed by 8 bases and 0 bases, with 14 bases remaining between them. The CDR3 extends over 15 amino acids. Germline V gene lookup returns CDR1 MNHEY and CDR2 SVGAGI. The CDR3 nucleotides are TGTGCCAGCTCAGTTACGGGGGGCTCTGGAAACACCATATATTTT. Amino acids: CASSVTGGSGNTIYF.

This clonotype was found once. This may come from a read error, since a much larger clone is one base off. The rearrangement links TRBV30 to TRBJ2-7; 7 bases are shared with TRBD1. The germline V gene encodes CDR1 GTSNPN and CDR2 SVGIG (reference sequence). The CDR3 consists of 12 residues. Trimming at V came to 8 bases and at J to 8 bases, leaving 12 bases not matched to a gene. CDR3 nucleotide sequence: TGTGCCGGGGACGCACGGACAGGCAAGCAGTACTTC. This codes for CAGDARTGKQYF. The full variable domain, its missing parts supplied by reference TRBV30 and TRBJ2-7, is SQTIHQWPATLVQPVGSPLSLECTVEGTSNPNLYWYRQAAGRGLQLLFYSVGIGQISSEVPQNLSASRPQDRQFILSSKKLLLSDSGFYLCAGDARTGKQYFGPGTRLTVT.

Sample share makes this clonotype medium-sized. The genes are TRBV7-9 and TRBJ1-2, with D maybe TRBD1 (5 bases). The germline V gene has CDR1 SEHNR and CDR2 FQNEAQ (reference sequence). V was pared by 5 bases and J by 2 bases, with 12 bases between. The CDR3 is 14 amino acids. The CDR3 DNA sequence: TGTGCCAGCAGCCGTGTCGGGGGAAACTATGGCTACACCTTC. Translation: CASSRVGGNYGYTF.

This clonotype appeared a few times. The J gene is TRBJ2-3, the V gene TRBV24-1; 9 nucleotides agree with TRBD1. J gave up 5 bases and V 2 bases, and 7 bases lay outside the gene matches. The germline V gene encodes CDR1 KGHDR and CDR2 SFDVKD. The CDR3 has 16 amino acids. The CDR3 here is CATSDSPGTGRDTQYF. In DNA, the CDR3 is TGTGCCACCAGTGATTCCCCTGGGACAGGGCGAGATACGCAGTATTTT.

On this clonotype itself: A much larger clone is a single base away; this may be a read error. This chain uses TRBV7-9 with TRBJ2-7; 11 bases match TRBD2. The CDR3 sequence is 18 residues long. Germline trimming cut 4 bases from V and 0 bases from J; bases unmatched to any gene: 11. CDR1 is SEHNR, CDR2 FQNEAQ, per germline (reference sequence). CDR3 sequence: CASSSVLAGAMSSYEQYF. The CDR3 DNA reads TGTGCCAGCAGCTCTGTACTAGCGGGGGCCATGAGCTCCTACGAGCAGTACTTC. The full variable domain, with the rest looked up from reference TRBV7-9 and TRBJ2-7, is DTGVSQNPRHKITKRGQNVTFRCDPISEHNRLYWYRQTLGQGPEFLTYFQNEAQLEKSRLLSDRFSAERPKGSFSTLEIQRTEQGDSAMYLCASSSVLAGAMSSYEQYFGPGTRLTVT.

V is TRBV6-2 or TRBV6-3 and J is TRBJ1-6; 8 positions agree with TRBD1. The V segment lost 5 bases and the J segment 4 bases; nucleotides outside the gene matches: 7. In germline, CDR1 is MNHEY, CDR2 SVGEGT. The CDR3 contains 16 residues. CDR3 loop: CASSKSHRGYNSPLHF. CDR3 DNA: TGTGCCAGCAGTAAATCTCACAGGGGGTATAATTCACCCCTCCACTTT.

This chain uses TRBV12-3 or TRBV12-4 with TRBJ2-1; tentative D call: TRBD2 (5 bases). Trimming took 2 bases from V and 8 from J, leaving 7 bases between them. This CDR3 region has 12 residues. The DNA of the CDR3 is TGTGCCAGCAGTTTACTTAGCGATGAGCAGTTCTTC. Its translation is CASSLLSDEQFF.

The gene calls are TRBV19 and TRBJ1-1, with 7 bases matching TRBD1. From germline, CDR1 is LNHDA and CDR2 SQIVND (reference sequence). The CDR3 has 13 amino acids. Trimming removed 2 bases from V and 3 bases from J; junction bases left unmatched: 0. CDR3 nucleotides: TGTGCCAGTAGTATACAGGGGGACACTGAAGCTTTCTTT. This gives the protein CASSIQGDTEAFF.

This clonotype qualifies as large (0.1 to 1%). J is TRBJ2-1 and V is TRBV7-9; D tentatively fits TRBD1 or TRBD2 (5 bases each). The CDR3 sequence is 14 residues long. From germline, CDR1 is SEHNR and CDR2 FQNEAQ (reference sequence). V was pared by 3 bases and J by 10 bases, with 16 bases between. The CDR3 region has the DNA TGTGCCAGCAGCTTCTGGCAAGGGACCGGGGAGCAGTTCTTC. Translation gives CASSFWQGTGEQFF.